The 14 T cell receptor beta chains listed next were all sequenced from one sample in a study of blood T cell repertoires in COVID-19. Assay: immunoSEQ multiplex PCR; the TCRdb copy retains only in-frame clones and omits some. The repertoire has around 100,000 clones, 90% of them found once; the top ten carry over 4.5%. Material: peripheral blood. Receptor source: a man aged 50 or older with acute or convalescent COVID-19.

The chain combines TRBV10-3 with TRBJ1-3; a weak D match, TRBD1 (6 bases). CDR1 ENHRY and CDR2 SYGVKD come from the germline V gene. The CDR3 contains 17 residues. Trimming shortened V by 2 bases and J by 1 base, and 15 bases separated the two germline ends. DNA of the CDR3: TGTGCCATCAGTGAGCCGACAGGACGGGTGTCTGGAAACACCATATATTTT. It codes for CAISEPTGRVSGNTIYF.

This clone was seen a few times. CDR3 sequence: CASSLDPSANSYEQYF. The CDR3 bases are TGTGCCAGCAGCTTAGACCCCTCCGCTAACTCCTACGAGCAGTACTTC. This chain uses TRBV11-2 with TRBJ2-7; D is unresolved. CDR1 SGHAT and CDR2 FQNNGV come from the germline V gene. This CDR3 is built from 16 residues. The V and J ends lost 0 bases and 0 bases respectively, with 12 bases between them.

The chain uses TRBV7-9 and TRBJ2-4, with D maybe TRBD2 (6 bases). V was shortened by 1 base and J by 1 base, with 11 bases between the two germline ends. This CDR3 has 16 amino acids. Germline-derived CDR1 and CDR2 are SEHNR and FQNEAQ (reference sequence). CDR3 bases: TGTGCCAGCAGCTTAGTCGGGGGTCCGGCCAAAAACATTCAGTACTTC. Its translation: CASSLVGGPAKNIQYF. Complete variable domain (other parts from reference TRBV7-9 and TRBJ2-4): DTGVSQNPRHKITKRGQNVTFRCDPISEHNRLYWYRQTLGQGPEFLTYFQNEAQLEKSRLLSDRFSAERPKGSFSTLEIQRTEQGDSAMYLCASSLVGGPAKNIQYFGAGTRLSVL.

The sample holds one count of this clone. The chain carries TRBV6-1 and TRBJ1-1, with a tentative D call TRBD1 (5 bases). V was trimmed by 0 bases and J by 5 bases, leaving 10 bases between them. The CDR3 loop spans 14 amino acids. Germline loops: CDR1 MNHNS, CDR2 SASEGT. The CDR3 nucleotides read TGTGCCAGCAGTGAAGCAGGGGCGCGAACTGAAGCTTTCTTT. Residues: CASSEAGARTEAFF.

V gene TRBV19 combines with J gene TRBJ1-2, with D unresolved. CDR3 size: 15 residues. V was pared by 4 bases and J by 0 bases, with 12 bases between. Germline V CDR1 and CDR2: LNHDA, SQIVND (reference sequence). The DNA for the CDR3 is TGTGCCAGTAGTACGGGTGCAGATACTAACTATGGCTACACCTTC. Translating it yields CASSTGADTNYGYTF.

The chain uses TRBV11-2 and TRBJ1-2; D remains unclear. Trimming cost V 0 bases and J 1 base, with 9 bases left between them. The CDR3 loop spans 15 amino acids. Germline values: CDR1 SGHAT, CDR2 FQNNGV. The CDR3 spells CASSLDPNFNYGYTF. CDR3 DNA sequence: TGTGCCAGCAGCTTAGATCCTAATTTTAACTATGGCTACACCTTC. Combining the CDR3 with reference TRBV11-2 and TRBJ1-2 gives the whole variable domain EAGVAQSPRYKIIEKRQSVAFWCNPISGHATLYWYQQILGQGPKLLIQFQNNGVVDDSQLPKDRFSAERLKGVDSTLKIQPAKLEDSAVYLCASSLDPNFNYGYTFGSGTRLTVV.

The V gene is TRBV25-1, the J gene TRBJ2-3; 7 bases align to TRBD1. Germline CDR1 and CDR2: MGHDK and SYGVNS. The CDR3 is made up of 14 amino acids. J gave up 1 base and V 4 bases, and 2 bases lay outside the gene matches. The CDR3 protein is CASSGQGGTDTQYF. The CDR3 DNA reads as TGTGCCAGCAGTGGACAGGGCGGCACAGATACGCAGTATTTT.

The V gene is TRBV5-6, the J gene TRBJ2-5; TRBD1 agrees at 10 bases. The CDR3 is 14 residues long. V lost 3 bases to trimming and J lost 4 bases; unmatched junction nucleotides: 3. Per germline, CDR1 SGHDT and CDR2 YYEEEE. The CDR3: CASSSGQGVETQYF. In nucleotides, the CDR3 is TGTGCCAGCAGCTCTGGACAGGGGGTAGAGACCCAGTACTTC.

The V call is TRBV29-1, the J call TRBJ1-1; no reliable D call. The V end was cut by 3 bases, the J end by 4 bases, with 12 bases between. CDR1 and CDR2 (germline): SQVTM, ANQGSEA. The CDR3 sequence is 13 residues long. CDR3 region: CSVDDGRGTEAFF. CDR3 bases: TGCAGCGTTGATGATGGTCGCGGCACTGAAGCTTTCTTT.

This chain uses TRBV4-1 with TRBJ2-3; D call uncertain. V shed 3 bases and J shed 4 bases, with 5 bases lying between them. Per the germline V gene, CDR1 is MGHRA and CDR2 is YSYEKL. The CDR3 covers 12 residues. For the CDR3, the DNA is TGCGCCAGCAGCCAGGGCGCAGATACGCAGTATTTT. Its translation: CASSQGADTQYF.

This chain connects TRBV13 to TRBJ1-1; no reliable D call. The germline gives CDR1 PRHDT, CDR2 FYEKMQ (reference sequence). V lost 0 bases and J lost 0, with 11 bases in between. The CDR3 is made up of 16 amino acids. The CDR3 region is CASSLGLNSMNTEAFF. The CDR3 nucleotides are TGTGCCAGCAGCTTAGGCCTTAACTCCATGAACACTGAAGCTTTCTTT.

This clone was seen a single time. Distinct nucleotide sequences in the sample also encode this CDR3. The gene calls are TRBV19 and TRBJ2-2; a weak D match, TRBD2 (5 bases). Per the germline V gene, CDR1 is LNHDA and CDR2 is SQIVND (reference sequence). V was shortened by 2 bases and J by 0 bases, with 10 bases between the two germline ends. The CDR3 is 16 residues long. This CDR3 reads CASSILGSANTGELFF. The CDR3 DNA follows: TGTGCCAGTAGTATATTGGGTAGCGCGAACACCGGGGAGCTGTTTTTT.

This chain connects TRBV5-1 to TRBJ2-7; TRBD2 matches 12 bases. The trim removed 1 base at V and 4 bases at J, leaving 3 bases unmatched. The CDR3 extends over 15 amino acids. CDR1 is SGHRS and CDR2 is YFSETQ in the germline V gene. This CDR3 reads CASSLQLAGGYEQYF. The CDR3 DNA reads TGCGCCAGCAGCTTGCAACTAGCGGGAGGATACGAGCAGTACTTC.

V gene TRBV24-1 combines with J gene TRBJ2-1; 11 bases fit TRBD2. CDR1 is KGHDR, CDR2 SFDVKD, per germline. V lost 5 bases to trimming and J lost 9 bases; unmatched junction nucleotides: 20. CDR3 size: 19 residues. In DNA, the CDR3 is TGTGCCACCAGTGCCACAGGGGGTGTGTTTAGCGGGAGGGCAGGTGAGCAGTTCTTC. It translates to CATSATGGVFSGRAGEQFF.